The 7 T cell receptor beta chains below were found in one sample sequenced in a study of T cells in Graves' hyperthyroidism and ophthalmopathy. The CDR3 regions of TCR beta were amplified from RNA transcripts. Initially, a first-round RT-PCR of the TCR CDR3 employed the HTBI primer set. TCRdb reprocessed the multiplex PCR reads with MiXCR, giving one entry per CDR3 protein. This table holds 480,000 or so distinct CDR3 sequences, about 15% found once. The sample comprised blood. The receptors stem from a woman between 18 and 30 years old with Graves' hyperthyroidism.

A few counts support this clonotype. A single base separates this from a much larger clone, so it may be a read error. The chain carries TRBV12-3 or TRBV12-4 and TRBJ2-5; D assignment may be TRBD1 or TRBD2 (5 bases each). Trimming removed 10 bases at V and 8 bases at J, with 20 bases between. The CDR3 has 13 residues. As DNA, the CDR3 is TGTGCCACCGATCTAGGGACCGGAGGAACCCAGTACTTC. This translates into CATDLGTGGTQYF.

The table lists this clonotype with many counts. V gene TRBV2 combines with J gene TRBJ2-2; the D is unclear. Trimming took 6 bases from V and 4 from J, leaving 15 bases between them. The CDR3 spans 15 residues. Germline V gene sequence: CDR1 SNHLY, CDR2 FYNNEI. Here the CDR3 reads CASSPTVSRTGELFF. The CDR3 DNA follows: TGTGCCAGCAGCCCCACCGTGAGTCGCACCGGGGAGCTGTTTTTT.

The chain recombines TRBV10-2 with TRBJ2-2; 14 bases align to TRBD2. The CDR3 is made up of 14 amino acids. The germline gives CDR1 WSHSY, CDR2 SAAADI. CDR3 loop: CASGLAGGNGELFF. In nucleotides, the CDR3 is TGCGCAAGCGGACTAGCGGGAGGAAACGGGGAGCTGTTTTTT.

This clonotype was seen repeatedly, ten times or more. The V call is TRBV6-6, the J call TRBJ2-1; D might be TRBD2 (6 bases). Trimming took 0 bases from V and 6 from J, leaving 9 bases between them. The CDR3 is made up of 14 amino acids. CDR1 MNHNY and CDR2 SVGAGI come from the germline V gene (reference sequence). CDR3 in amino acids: CASSYSGDSNEQFF. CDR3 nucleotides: TGTGCCAGCAGTTACTCGGGGGACTCCAATGAGCAGTTCTTC.

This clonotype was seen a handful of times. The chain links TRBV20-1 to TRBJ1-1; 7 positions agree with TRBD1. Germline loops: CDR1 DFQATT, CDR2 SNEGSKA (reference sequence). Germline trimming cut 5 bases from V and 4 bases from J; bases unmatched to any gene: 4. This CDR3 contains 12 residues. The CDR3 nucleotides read TGCAGTGCTTACAACAGGGGCACTGAAGCTTTCTTT. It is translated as CSAYNRGTEAFF.

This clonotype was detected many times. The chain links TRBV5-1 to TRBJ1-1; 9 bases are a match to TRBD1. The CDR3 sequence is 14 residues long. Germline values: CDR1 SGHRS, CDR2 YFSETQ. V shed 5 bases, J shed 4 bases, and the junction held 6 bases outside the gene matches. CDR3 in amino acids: CASRDGQGSTEAFF. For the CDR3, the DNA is TGCGCCAGCAGGGACGGACAGGGGAGCACTGAAGCTTTCTTT.

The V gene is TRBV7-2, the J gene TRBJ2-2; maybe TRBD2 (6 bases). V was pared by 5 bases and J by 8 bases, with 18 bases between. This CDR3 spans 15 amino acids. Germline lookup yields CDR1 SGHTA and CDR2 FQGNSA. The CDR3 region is CASSAIHLGGGELFF. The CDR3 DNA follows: TGTGCCAGCAGCGCAATACACCTGGGGGGAGGGGAGCTGTTTTTT.